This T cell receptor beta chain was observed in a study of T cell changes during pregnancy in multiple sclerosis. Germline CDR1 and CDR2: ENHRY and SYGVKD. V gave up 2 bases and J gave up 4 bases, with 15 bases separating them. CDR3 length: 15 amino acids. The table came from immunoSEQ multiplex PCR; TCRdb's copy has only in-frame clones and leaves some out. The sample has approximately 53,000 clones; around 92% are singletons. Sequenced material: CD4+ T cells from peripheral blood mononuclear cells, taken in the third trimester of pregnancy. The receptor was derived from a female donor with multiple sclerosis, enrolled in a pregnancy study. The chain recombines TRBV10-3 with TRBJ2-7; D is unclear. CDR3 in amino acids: CAISELQPPLYEQYF. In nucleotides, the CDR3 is TGTGCCATCAGTGAGCTGCAACCCCCCCTATACGAGCAGTACTTC.